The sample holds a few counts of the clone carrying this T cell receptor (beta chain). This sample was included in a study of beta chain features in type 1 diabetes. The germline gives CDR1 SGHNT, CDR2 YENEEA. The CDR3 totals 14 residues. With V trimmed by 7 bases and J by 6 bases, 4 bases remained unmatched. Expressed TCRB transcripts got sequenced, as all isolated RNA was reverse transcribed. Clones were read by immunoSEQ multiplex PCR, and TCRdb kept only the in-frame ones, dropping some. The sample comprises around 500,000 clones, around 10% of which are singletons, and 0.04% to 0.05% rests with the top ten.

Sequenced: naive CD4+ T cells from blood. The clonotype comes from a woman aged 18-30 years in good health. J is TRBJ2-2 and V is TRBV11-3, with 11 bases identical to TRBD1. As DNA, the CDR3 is TGTGCCAGCACCAAGGGACAGGGGGCCGGGGAGCTGTTTTTT. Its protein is CASTKGQGAGELFF.